The next 8 T cell receptor beta chains were all read from a single sample in a study of blood T cell repertoires in COVID-19. Assay used: immunoSEQ multiplex PCR; TCRdb lists only in-frame clones, some missing. The sample lists about 150,000 clones; about four fifths were seen once. The sample comprised PBMCs or T cells enriched from blood (not recorded which). These receptors were obtained from a woman between 50 and 59 years old with acute COVID-19.

This chain connects TRBV19 to TRBJ1-2; D unresolved. This CDR3 spans 15 amino acids. Trimming removed 1 base at V and 4 bases at J, with 13 bases between. Germline CDR1 LNHDA, CDR2 SQIVND (reference sequence). The CDR3 here is CASSIGGGQRYGYTF. The CDR3 DNA reads as TGTGCCAGTAGTATAGGAGGCGGGCAGCGCTATGGCTACACCTTC.

The chain carries TRBV11-3 and TRBJ2-2, with 12 bases matching TRBD2. J gave up 5 bases and V 4 bases, and 8 bases lay outside the gene matches. The germline V gene has CDR1 SGHNT and CDR2 YENEEA. The CDR3 has 17 amino acids. CDR3 bases: TGTGCCAGCAGCTCGACGACTAGCGGGAGTGGGACCGGGGAGCTGTTTTTT. Protein sequence: CASSSTTSGSGTGELFF.

This clone counts as medium-sized (0.01 to 0.1%). The V and J genes are TRBV19 and TRBJ2-7; possible D gene TRBD1, 6 bases. Looked up from germline, CDR1 is LNHDA and CDR2 is SQIVND (reference sequence). V was pared by 4 bases and J by 5 bases, with 9 bases between. This CDR3 comprises 12 residues. The CDR3 DNA is TGTGCCAGTAGTAGCTACAGGGACGAGCAGTACTTC. It is translated as CASSSYRDEQYF.

The chain employs TRBV13 and TRBJ2-4; 8 nucleotides line up with TRBD1. After removal of 5 bases from V and 3 bases from J, the junction contained 9 bases not matched to a gene. The CDR3 has 16 residues. Germline V gene lookup returns CDR1 PRHDT and CDR2 FYEKMQ (reference sequence). CDR3 in DNA: TGTGCCAGCAGCCCGTTGACAGGGGACGTCAAAAACATTCAGTACTTC. It encodes CASSPLTGDVKNIQYF.

The V gene is TRBV5-1, the J gene TRBJ1-2, with 9 bases lining up with TRBD1. The junction had 7 bases not matched to a gene; V was cut back by 3 bases and J by 7 bases. Germline CDR1 is SGHRS and CDR2 is YFSETQ. This CDR3 has 14 residues. The CDR3 protein is CASSSGDRDLGYTF. The CDR3 DNA sequence: TGCGCCAGCAGCTCTGGGGACAGGGATCTTGGCTACACCTTC.

The J gene is TRBJ2-7, the V gene TRBV27, with TRBD1 matching 7 bases. The CDR3 runs 15 residues. Germline V gene lookup returns CDR1 MNHEY and CDR2 SMNVEV (reference sequence). V shed 1 base, J shed 3 bases, and the junction held 6 bases outside the gene matches. CDR3 DNA sequence: TGTGCCAGCAGTTTATGGCCGGGACAGAACTACGAGCAGTACTTC. As protein: CASSLWPGQNYEQYF.

This sequence joins TRBV2 and TRBJ2-1; 8 nucleotides align to TRBD1. The germline gives CDR1 SNHLY, CDR2 FYNNEI. CDR3 size: 15 residues. The V segment lost 6 bases and the J segment 4 bases; nucleotides outside the gene matches: 8. As DNA, the CDR3 is TGTGCCAGCAGCCCGACAGGGGCGGAGTACAATGAGCAGTTCTTC. This gives the protein CASSPTGAEYNEQFF.

V gene TRBV29-1 combines with J gene TRBJ2-4, with TRBD2 identical over 10 bases. Germline V gene lookup returns CDR1 SQVTM and CDR2 ANQGSEA. This CDR3 is built from 13 residues. V dropped 7 bases and J dropped 7; count of bases not matched to a gene: 7. As DNA, the CDR3 is TGCAGCGGGCTAGCGGGAGAATCCAACATTCAGTACTTC. Translating it yields CSGLAGESNIQYF.